This T cell receptor beta chain comes out of a study of PD-1 blockade in mismatch repair-deficient tumors. The V gene's germline CDR1 is SNHLY and CDR2 FYNNEI. The CDR3 totals 18 residues. The ends were cut back, 4 bases at V and 5 bases at J, with 27 bases in the middle. With regard to this clone: The sample holds other DNA sequences that translate to the same CDR3.

TCRs were sequenced from three patients responding to pembrolizumab. TCRdb keeps only in-frame clones here, not all; method: immunoSEQ multiplex PCR. The sample carries 14,000 or so clones, 84% recorded once. The clonotype originates from an adult with mismatch repair-deficient cancer. The sequences come from PBMCs, collected less than 15 weeks after starting pembrolizumab. V and J are TRBV2 and TRBJ2-7, with a tentative D call TRBD2 (5 bases). The CDR3 sequence is CASSAASSGRVLSDEQYF. The CDR3 nucleotides are TGTGCCAGCAGTGCGGCGAGTAGTGGGAGAGTGCTATCGGACGAGCAGTACTTC.